This T cell receptor (beta chain) was sequenced for a study of T-cell reconstitution after alpha-beta-depleted transplantation in children. This clonotype came up many times. For TCRbeta, the library was prepared with unique molecular identifiers. TCRdb itself ran the PCR reads through MiXCR, one entry per CDR3 protein. The table has about 260,000 distinct CDR3 sequences, around 7.8% seen once. The V end lost 2 bases, the J end lost 0 bases, and 7 bases lay between the germline ends. This CDR3 is 14 amino acids long. CDR1 is SGHDN, CDR2 FVKESK, per germline. The TCR originated in a male patient younger than 18 who had a stem cell transplant for acute lymphoblastic leukemia, so the T cells may come from the graft donor. This specimen consisted of PBMCs, mostly from graft donor cells, obtained 180 days after TCRalphabeta/CD19-depleted stem cell transplant. The V and J genes are TRBV14 and TRBJ2-5; maybe TRBD2 (6 bases). The CDR3 protein is CASSQRLDQETQYF. The CDR3 nucleotides are TGTGCCAGCAGCCAAAGACTAGACCAAGAGACCCAGTACTTC.